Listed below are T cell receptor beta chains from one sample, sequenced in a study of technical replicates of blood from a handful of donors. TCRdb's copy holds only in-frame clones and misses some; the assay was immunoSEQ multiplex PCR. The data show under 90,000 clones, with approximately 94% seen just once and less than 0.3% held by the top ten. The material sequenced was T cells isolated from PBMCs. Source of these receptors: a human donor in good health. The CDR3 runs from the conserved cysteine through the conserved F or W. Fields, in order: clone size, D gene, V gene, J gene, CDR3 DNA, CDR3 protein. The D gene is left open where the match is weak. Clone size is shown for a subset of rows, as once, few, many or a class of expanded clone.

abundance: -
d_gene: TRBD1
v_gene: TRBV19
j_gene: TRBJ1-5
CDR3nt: TGTGCCAGTATCGATTTGGACAGGGGAGGTAGAGGTCAGCCCCAGCATTTT
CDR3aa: CASIDLDRGGRGQPQHF

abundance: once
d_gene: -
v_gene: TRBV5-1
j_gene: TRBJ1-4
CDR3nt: TGCGCCAGCAGCTTGTCTACAACTAATGAAAAACTGTTTTTT
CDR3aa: CASSLSTTNEKLFF

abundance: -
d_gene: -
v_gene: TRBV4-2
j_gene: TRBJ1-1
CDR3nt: TGTGCCAGCAGCCAACAAACAACCGGGGGGACTGAAGCTTTCTTT
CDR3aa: CASSQQTTGGTEAFF

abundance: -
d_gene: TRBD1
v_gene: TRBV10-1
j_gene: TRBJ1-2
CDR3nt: TGCGCCAGCAGTCCAGGGGGCAACTATGGCTACACCTTC
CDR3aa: CASSPGGNYGYTF

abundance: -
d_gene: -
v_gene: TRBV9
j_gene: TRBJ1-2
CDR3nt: TGTGCCAGCAGCGTAGGAGGCTACGACTATGGCTACACCTTC
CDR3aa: CASSVGGYDYGYTF

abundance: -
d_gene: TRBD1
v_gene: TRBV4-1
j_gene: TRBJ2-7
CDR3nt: TGCGCCAGCAGCCAACCAGGGGGACAGGGGAACTACGAGCAGTACTTC
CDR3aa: CASSQPGGQGNYEQYF

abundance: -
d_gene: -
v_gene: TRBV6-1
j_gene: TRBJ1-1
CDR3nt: TGTGCCAGCAGATTACAGGGGAACACTGAAGCTTTCTTT
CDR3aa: CASRLQGNTEAFF

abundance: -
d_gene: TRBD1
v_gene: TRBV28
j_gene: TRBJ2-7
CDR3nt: TGTGCCAGCAGTTTAGGTGACAGGGGCTACGAGCAGTACTTC
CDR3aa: CASSLGDRGYEQYF

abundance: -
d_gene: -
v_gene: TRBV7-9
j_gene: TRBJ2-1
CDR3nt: TGTGCCAGCAGCCTCGACACAGGGACCTACAATGAGCAGTTCTTC
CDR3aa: CASSLDTGTYNEQFF

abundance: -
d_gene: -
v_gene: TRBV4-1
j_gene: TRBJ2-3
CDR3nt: TGCGCCAGCAGCCAAGATTCGGGTACGCAGTATTTT
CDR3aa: CASSQDSGTQYF

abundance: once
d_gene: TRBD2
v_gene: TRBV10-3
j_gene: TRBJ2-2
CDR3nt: TGTGCCACTAAAAGGACTAGCGGGAATCACACCGGGGAGCTGTTTTTT
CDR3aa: CATKRTSGNHTGELFF

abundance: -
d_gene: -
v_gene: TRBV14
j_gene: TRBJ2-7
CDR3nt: TGTGCCAGCAGCCCCACAAGCTCCTACGAGCAGTACTTC
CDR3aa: CASSPTSSYEQYF

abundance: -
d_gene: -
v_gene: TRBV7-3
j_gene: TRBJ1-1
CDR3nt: TGTGCCAGCAGCTCTACAGGGAACACTGAAGCTTTCTTT
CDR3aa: CASSSTGNTEAFF

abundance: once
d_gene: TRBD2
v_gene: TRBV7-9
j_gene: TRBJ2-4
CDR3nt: TGTGCCAGCAGCTCTAGCGATAGCGGGTCCAAAAACATTCAGTACTTC
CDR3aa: CASSSSDSGSKNIQYF

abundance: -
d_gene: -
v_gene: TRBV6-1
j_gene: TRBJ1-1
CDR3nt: TGTGCCAGCAGGTACATGAACACTGAAGCTTTCTTT
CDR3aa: CASRYMNTEAFF

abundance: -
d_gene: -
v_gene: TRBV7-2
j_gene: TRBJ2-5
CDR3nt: TGTGCCAGCAGCTTATCCGGGGAGACCCAGTACTTC
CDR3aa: CASSLSGETQYF

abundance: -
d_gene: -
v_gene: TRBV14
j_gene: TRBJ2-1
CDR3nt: TGTGCCAGCAGCCATAATAATGAGCAGTTCTTC
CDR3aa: CASSHNNEQFF

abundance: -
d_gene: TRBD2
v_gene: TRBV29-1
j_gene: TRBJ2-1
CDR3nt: TGCAGCGGTAGCGGGAGGGAAAGAGGGAGCAATGAGCAGTTCTTC
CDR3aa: CSGSGRERGSNEQFF

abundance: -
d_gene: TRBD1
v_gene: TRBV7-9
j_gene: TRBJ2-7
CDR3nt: TGTGCCAGTTCCGGACAGGGCGTCGAGGAGCAGTACTTC
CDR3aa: CASSGQGVEEQYF

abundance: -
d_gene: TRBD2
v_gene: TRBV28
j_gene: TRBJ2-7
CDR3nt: TGTGCCAGCAGAAAGTTAGCGGGAGACCTACGCGAGCAGTACTTC
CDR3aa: CASRKLAGDLREQYF

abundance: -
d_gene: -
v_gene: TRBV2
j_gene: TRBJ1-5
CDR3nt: TGTGCCAGCAGTGCAATCAGGAACAATCAGCCCCAGCATTTT
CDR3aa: CASSAIRNNQPQHF

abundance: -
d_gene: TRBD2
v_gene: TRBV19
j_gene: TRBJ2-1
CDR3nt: TGTGCCAGTACCCATCTAGCGGGGGTCCCGATCTCCTACAATGAGCAGTTCTTC
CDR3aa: CASTHLAGVPISYNEQFF

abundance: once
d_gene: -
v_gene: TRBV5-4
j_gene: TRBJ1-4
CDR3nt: TGTGCCAGCAGCTTGTCACCAGGGGCAACTAATGAAAAACTGTTTTTT
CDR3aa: CASSLSPGATNEKLFF

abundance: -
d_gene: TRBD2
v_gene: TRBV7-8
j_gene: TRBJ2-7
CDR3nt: TGTGCCAGCAGCACCCATCTAGCGGGGGGGCCCCACGAGCAGTACTTC
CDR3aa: CASSTHLAGGPHEQYF

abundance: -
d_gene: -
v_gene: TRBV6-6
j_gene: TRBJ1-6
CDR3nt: TGTGCCAGCAGTTACGGGGGGAGGGGGGGTTCACCCCTCCACTTT
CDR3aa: CASSYGGRGGSPLHF

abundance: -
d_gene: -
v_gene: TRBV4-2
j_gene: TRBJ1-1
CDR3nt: TGTGCCAGCAGCCAAGACGTTCTATACGGACAAAAGAACACTGAAGCTTTCTTT
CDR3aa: CASSQDVLYGQKNTEAFF

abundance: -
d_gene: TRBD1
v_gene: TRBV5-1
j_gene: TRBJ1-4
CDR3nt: TGCGCCAGCAGCCTAGGGGACAGGGCCAATGAAAAACTGTTTTTT
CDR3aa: CASSLGDRANEKLFF

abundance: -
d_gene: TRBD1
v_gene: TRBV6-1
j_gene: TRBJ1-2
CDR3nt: TGTGCCAGCAGTGGAGAACAGGGGGCGGGTGCTGGCTACACCTTC
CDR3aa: CASSGEQGAGAGYTF

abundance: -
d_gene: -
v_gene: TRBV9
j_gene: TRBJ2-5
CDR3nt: TGTGCCAGCAGCGTAGGTGGGGACACTTCGGGACGGGAGACCCAGTACTTC
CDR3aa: CASSVGGDTSGRETQYF

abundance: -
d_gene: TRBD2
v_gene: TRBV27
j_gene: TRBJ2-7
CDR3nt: TGTGCCACCCGGGAGCGGGAGGTGAGACCCTACGAGCAGTACTTC
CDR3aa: CATREREVRPYEQYF

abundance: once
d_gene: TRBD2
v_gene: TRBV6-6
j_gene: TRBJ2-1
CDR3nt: TGTGCCAGCAGTTACTCTTTTCCGGGACTAGGGGCTGAGCAGTTCTTC
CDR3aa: CASSYSFPGLGAEQFF

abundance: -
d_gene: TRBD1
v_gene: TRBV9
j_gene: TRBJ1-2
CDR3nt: TGTGCCAGCAGCATAACAGGGGGCGTTAACTATGGCTACACCTTC
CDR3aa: CASSITGGVNYGYTF

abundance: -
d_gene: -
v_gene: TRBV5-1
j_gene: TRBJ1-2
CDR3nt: TGCGCCAGCAGCTTATTTCCCTCTCGGGCTAACTATGGCTACACCTTC
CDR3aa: CASSLFPSRANYGYTF

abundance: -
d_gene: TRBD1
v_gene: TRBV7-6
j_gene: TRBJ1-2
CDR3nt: TGTGCCAGCAGCTCCAGCCCGGCAGGGGGTGATTATGGCTACACCTTC
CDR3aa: CASSSSPAGGDYGYTF

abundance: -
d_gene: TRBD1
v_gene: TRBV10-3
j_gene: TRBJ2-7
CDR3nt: TGTGCCATCTCCCGCGAGGGGGCTACCTACGAGCAGTACTTC
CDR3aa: CAISREGATYEQYF

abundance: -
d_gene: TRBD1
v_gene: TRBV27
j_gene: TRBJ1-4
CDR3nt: TGTGCCAGCAGTCTCCGGGACAGATTTAATGAAAAACTGTTTTTT
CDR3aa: CASSLRDRFNEKLFF

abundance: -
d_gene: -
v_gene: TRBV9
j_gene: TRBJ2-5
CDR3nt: TGTGCCAGCAGCGTTCGACAGGACCAAGAGACCCAGTACTTC
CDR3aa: CASSVRQDQETQYF

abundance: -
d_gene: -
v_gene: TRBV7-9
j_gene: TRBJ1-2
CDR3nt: TGTGCCAGCAGCTTAGGTGGCGGGGGGGATGGCTACACCTTC
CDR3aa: CASSLGGGGDGYTF

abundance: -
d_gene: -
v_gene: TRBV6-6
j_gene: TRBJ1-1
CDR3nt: TGTGCCAGCAGCCCGGGCGTGGGGGGGAGCACTGAAGCTTTCTTT
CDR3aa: CASSPGVGGSTEAFF

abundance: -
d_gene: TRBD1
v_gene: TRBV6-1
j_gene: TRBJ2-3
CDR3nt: TGTGCCAGCAGGGGGGGACAGGGGGCCACAGATACGCAGTATTTT
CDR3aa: CASRGGQGATDTQYF

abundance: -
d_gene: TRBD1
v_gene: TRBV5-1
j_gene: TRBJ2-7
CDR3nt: TGCGCCAGCAGCCAGGGACAGGCGGCTCACGAGCAGTACTTC
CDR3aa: CASSQGQAAHEQYF

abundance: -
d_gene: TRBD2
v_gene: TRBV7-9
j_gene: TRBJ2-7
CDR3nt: TGTGCCAGCAGCTTGCTAGCGGAAAAGAGCTCCTACGAGCAGTACTTC
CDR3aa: CASSLLAEKSSYEQYF

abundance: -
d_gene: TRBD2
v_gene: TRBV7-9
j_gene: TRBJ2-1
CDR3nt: TGTGCCAGCAACCCGACTAGCGGGGTCTCCTACAATGAGCAGTTCTTC
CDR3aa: CASNPTSGVSYNEQFF

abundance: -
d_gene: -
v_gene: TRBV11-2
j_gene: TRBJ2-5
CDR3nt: TGTGCCAGCAGCTTAGAAGAGATATACGAAGAGACCCAGTACTTC
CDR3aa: CASSLEEIYEETQYF

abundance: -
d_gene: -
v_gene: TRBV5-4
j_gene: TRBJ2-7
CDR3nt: TGTGCCAGCAGCTTGGGAGGTGACTACGAGCAGTACTTC
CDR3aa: CASSLGGDYEQYF

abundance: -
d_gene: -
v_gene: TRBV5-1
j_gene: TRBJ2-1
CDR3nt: TGCGCCAGCAGCTTAGGGGGGGGGTCCTACAATGAGCAGTTCTTC
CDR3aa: CASSLGGGSYNEQFF

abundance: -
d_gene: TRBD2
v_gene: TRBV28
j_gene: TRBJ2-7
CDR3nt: TGTGCCAGCAGTGGGACTAGCGGAGGGTACGAGCAGTACTTC
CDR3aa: CASSGTSGGYEQYF

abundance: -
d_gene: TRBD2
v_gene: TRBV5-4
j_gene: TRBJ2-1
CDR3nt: TGTGCCAGCAGCTTGTATAGGACTAGCCCGTACAATGAGCAGTTCTTC
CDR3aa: CASSLYRTSPYNEQFF

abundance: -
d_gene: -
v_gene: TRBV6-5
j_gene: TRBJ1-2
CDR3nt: TGTGCCAGCAGTTACGATGCCCAAGGGGACATCTATGGCTACACCTTC
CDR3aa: CASSYDAQGDIYGYTF

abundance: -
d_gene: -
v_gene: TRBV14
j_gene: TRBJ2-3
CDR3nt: TGTGCCAGCAGCCAAGGGGGCGGTATGGGCTTAGATACGCAGTATTTT
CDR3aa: CASSQGGGMGLDTQYF

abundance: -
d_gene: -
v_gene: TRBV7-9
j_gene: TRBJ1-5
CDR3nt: TGTGCCAGCAGCCCCCCAGGGCTGAGCAATCAGCCCCAGCATTTT
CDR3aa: CASSPPGLSNQPQHF

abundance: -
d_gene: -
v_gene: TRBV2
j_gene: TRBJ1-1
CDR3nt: TGTGCCAGCAGTTTAATCACTGAAGCTTTCTTT
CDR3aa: CASSLITEAFF

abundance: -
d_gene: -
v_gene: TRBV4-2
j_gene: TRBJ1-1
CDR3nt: TGTGCCAGCAGCCAAGTCTCCGGGACTGAAGCTTTCTTT
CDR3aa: CASSQVSGTEAFF

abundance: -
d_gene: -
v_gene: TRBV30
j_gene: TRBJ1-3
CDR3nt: TGTGCCTGGACCATAGGGACCGCGGGGGGTCTCTCTGGAAACACCATATATTTT
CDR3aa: CAWTIGTAGGLSGNTIYF

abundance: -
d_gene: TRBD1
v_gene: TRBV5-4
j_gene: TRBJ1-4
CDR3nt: TGTGCCAGCAGCCCAACAGGGGGCGCGGGTGAAAAACTGTTTTTT
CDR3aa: CASSPTGGAGEKLFF

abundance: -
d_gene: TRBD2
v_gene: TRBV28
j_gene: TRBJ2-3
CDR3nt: TGTGCCAGCGTAGCGGGAGGGATGACTAGCACAGATACGCAGTATTTT
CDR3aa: CASVAGGMTSTDTQYF

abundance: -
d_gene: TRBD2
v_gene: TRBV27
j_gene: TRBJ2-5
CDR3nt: TGTGCCAGCAGTTCGACTAGCGGGAGGGCCCGATCAGAGACCCAGTACTTC
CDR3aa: CASSSTSGRARSETQYF

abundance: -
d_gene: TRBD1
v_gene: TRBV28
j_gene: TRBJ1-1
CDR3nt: TGTGCCAGCAGTACTCGGACAGGGGAATCTTCTGAAGCTTTCTTT
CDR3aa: CASSTRTGESSEAFF